The clone carrying this T cell receptor (beta chain) was seen a handful of times. With 0 bases removed from V and 2 bases from J, the gap between germline ends came to 3 bases. Germline CDR1 is SGHTA and CDR2 is FQGNSA. CDR3 length: 13 amino acids. The data stem from a study of T-cell reconstitution after alpha-beta-depleted transplantation in children. A library of TCRbeta sequences, prepared with unique molecular identifiers, was generated. From the PCR reads, TCRdb called clonotypes with MiXCR, one entry per CDR3 protein. In the table there are approximately 640,000 distinct CDR3 sequences, around a sixth of which are singletons.

The chain joins TRBV7-2 to TRBJ2-3, with unresolved D. This TCR was recovered from a human donor who donated a stem cell graft to a child with acute myeloid leukemia. This material consisted of PBMCs from the stem cell graft donor, taken from the stem cell graft. In nucleotides, the CDR3 is TGTGCCAGCAGCTTAGCCTACACAGATACGCAGTATTTT. Its translation is CASSLAYTDTQYF.